This TCR beta chain was obtained from a study of vaccination effects on CD4 cells after COVID-19. The V gene end was trimmed by 6 bases and the J gene end by 4 bases; junction bases not matched to a gene: 10. CDR3 length: 16 amino acids. Regarding this clone: Antigen specificity is unknown.

Some clones are missing from TCRdb's copy, which holds only in-frame ones; the method was immunoSEQ multiplex PCR. The top ten clones hold 30% to 40% of a sample with approximately 40,000 clones, around 67% of them seen once. The ViraFEST assay expanded antigen-specific CD4+ T cells with viral peptide pools before sequencing. Isolating CD4+ T cells followed less than 11 days of culture. A positive SARS-CoV-2 PCR test fell between March and December 2020. Half the medium was swapped for IL-2 medium on days 3 and 7. The source of this sequence is a human donor who had a prior SARS-CoV-2 infection. The sequencing here drew on CD4+ T cells from PBMCs cultured with a peptide pool, taken before COVID-19 vaccination. The J gene is TRBJ2-2, the V gene TRBV23-1, with 8 positions matching TRBD2. TRBV23-1 is filed as an ORF, its function uncertain. This CDR3 reads CASRGGSGGLTGELFF. CDR3 DNA sequence: TGCGCCAGCAGGGGCGGCAGCGGGGGACTCACCGGGGAGCTGTTTTTT.